Below, one T cell receptor (beta chain) is given with its context. This table comes from immunoSEQ multiplex PCR, and its TCRdb copy is limited to in-frame clones, with some not included. The table includes fewer than 50,000 clones, roughly 91% detected once. This CDR3 region has 12 residues. The V end was cut by 3 bases, the J end by 7 bases, with 6 bases between. This sample is part of a study of blood T cell repertoires in COVID-19. Study at large: T cells, B-cell-depleted T cells, or PBMCs provided the cDNA or gDNA that served as material.

The chain uses TRBV12-3 or TRBV12-4 and TRBJ2-2; D is unresolved. Material for sequencing was peripheral blood. The TCR comes from a man aged 45 to 65 with active COVID-19. CDR3 sequence (DNA): TGTGCCAGCAGTTTGGGCGTCGGGGAGCTGTTTTTT. This translates into CASSLGVGELFF.